The T cell receptor (beta chain) described here comes from a study of T cells in Graves' hyperthyroidism and ophthalmopathy. The V segment lost 10 bases and the J segment 2 bases; nucleotides outside the gene matches: 7. The CDR3 runs 13 residues. In germline, CDR1 is MNHEY, CDR2 SVGAGI. RNA transcripts gave rise to amplified TCR beta CDR3 regions. A set of HTBI primers served as the primers for a first-round RT-PCR of the TCR CDR3. TCRdb re-derived calls from the multiplex PCR reads in MiXCR, one entry per CDR3 protein. Here the sample spans 500,000 to 750,000 distinct CDR3 sequences, more than 45% being singletons. This clonotype was counted between two and nine times.

Sequencing was carried out using peripheral blood or thyroid tissue (not recorded which). This sequence joins TRBV6-5 and TRBJ2-7; 8 nucleotides align to TRBD1. This TCR was sampled from a woman between 18 and 30 years old with Graves' hyperthyroidism. The CDR3 DNA follows: TGTGCCACACAGGGGGAGGTCCCCTACGAGCAGTACTTC. Amino acids: CATQGEVPYEQYF.